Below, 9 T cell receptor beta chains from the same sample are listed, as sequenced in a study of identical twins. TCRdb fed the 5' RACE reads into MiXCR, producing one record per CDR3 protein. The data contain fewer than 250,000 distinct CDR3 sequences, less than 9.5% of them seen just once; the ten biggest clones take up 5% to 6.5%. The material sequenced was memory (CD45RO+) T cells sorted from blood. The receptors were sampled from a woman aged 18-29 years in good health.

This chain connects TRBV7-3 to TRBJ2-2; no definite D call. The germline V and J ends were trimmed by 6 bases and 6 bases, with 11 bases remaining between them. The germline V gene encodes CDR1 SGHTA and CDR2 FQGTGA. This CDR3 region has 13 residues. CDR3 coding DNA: TGTGCCAGCAGGGAAACTGGCGCCGGGGAGCTGTTTTTT. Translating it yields CASRETGAGELFF.

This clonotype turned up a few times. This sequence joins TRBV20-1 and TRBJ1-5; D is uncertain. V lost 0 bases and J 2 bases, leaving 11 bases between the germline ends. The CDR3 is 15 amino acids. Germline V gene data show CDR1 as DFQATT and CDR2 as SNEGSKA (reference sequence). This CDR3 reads CSAREKVTGNQPQHF. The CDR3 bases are TGCAGTGCTAGAGAGAAGGTGACGGGCAATCAGCCCCAGCATTTT.

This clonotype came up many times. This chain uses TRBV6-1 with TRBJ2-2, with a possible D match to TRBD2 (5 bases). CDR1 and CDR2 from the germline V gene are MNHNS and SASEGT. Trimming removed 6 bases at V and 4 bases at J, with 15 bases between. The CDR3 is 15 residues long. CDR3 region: CASSRTYPLTGELFF. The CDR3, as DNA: TGTGCCAGCAGCCGGACTTACCCCCTCACCGGGGAGCTGTTTTTT.

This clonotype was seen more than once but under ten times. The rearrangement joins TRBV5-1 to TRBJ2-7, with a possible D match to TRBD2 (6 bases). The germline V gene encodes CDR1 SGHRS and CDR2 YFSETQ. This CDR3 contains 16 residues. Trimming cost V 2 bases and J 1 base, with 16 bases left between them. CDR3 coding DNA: TGCGCCAGCAGCTTAGGGGTCGGGAGTGGGTCCTACGAGCAGTACTTC. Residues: CASSLGVGSGSYEQYF. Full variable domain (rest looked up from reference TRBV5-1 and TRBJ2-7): KAGVTQTPRYLIKTRGQQVTLSCSPISGHRSVSWYQQTPGQGLQFLFEYFSETQRNKGNFPGRFSGRQFSNSRSEMNVSTLELGDSALYLCASSLGVGSGSYEQYFGPGTRLTVT.

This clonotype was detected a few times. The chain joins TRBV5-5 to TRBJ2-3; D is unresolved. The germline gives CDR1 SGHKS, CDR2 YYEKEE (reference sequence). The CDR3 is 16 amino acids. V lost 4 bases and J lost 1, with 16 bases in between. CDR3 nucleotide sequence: TGTGCCAGCAGCACATCTGTAGGGTTCCGCACAGATACGCAGTATTTT. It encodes CASSTSVGFRTDTQYF. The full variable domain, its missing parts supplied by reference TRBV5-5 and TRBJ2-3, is DAGVTQSPTHLIKTRGQQVTLRCSPISGHKSVSWYQQVLGQGPQFIFQYYEKEERGRGNFPDRFSARQFPNYSSELNVNALLLGDSALYLCASSTSVGFRTDTQYFGPGTRLTVL.

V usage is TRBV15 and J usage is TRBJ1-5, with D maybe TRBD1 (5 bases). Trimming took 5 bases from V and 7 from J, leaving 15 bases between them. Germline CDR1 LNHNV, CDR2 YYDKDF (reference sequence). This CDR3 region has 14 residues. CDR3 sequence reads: CATSSRGARQPQHF. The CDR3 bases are TGTGCCACCAGCTCAAGAGGGGCAAGGCAGCCCCAGCATTTT.

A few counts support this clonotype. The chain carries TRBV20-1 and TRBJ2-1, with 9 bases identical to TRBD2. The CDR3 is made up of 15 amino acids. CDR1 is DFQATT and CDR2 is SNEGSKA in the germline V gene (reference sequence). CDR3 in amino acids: CSTGVAGERINEQFF. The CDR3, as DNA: TGCAGCACCGGGGTAGCGGGAGAGAGGATCAATGAGCAGTTCTTC.

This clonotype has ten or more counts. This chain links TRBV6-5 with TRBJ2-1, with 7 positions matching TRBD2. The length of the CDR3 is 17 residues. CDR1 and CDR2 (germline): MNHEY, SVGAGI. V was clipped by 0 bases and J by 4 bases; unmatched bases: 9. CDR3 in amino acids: CASSYSLPSGIYNEQFF. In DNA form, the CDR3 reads TGTGCCAGCAGTTACTCCCTACCTAGCGGAATTTACAATGAGCAGTTCTTC.

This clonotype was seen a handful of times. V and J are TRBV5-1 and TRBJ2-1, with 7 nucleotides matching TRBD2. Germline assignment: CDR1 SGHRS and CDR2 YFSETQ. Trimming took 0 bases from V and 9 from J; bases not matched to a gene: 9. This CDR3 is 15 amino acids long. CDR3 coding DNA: TGCGCCAGCAGCTTGGAAAGGGCGGGAGTCGGTGAGCAGTTCTTC. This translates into CASSLERAGVGEQFF.